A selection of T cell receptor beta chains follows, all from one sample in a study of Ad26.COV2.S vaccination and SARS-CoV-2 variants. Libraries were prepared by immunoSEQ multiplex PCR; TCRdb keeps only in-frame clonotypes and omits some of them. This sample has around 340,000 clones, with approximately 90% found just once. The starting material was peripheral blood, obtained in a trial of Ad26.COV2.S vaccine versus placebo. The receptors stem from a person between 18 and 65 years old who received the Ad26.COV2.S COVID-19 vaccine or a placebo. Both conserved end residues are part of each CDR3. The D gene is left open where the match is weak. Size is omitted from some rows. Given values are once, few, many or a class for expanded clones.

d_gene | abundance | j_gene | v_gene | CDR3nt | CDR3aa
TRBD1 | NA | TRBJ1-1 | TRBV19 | TGTGCCAGTAGCTTCCGGGACAGGAACACTGAAGCTTTCTTT | CASSFRDRNTEAFF
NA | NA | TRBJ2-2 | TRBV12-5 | TGTGCTAGTGGTTTGGTAAATACTGGGACCTACCCACTTTACACCGGGGAGCTGTTTTTT | CASGLVNTGTYPLYTGELFF
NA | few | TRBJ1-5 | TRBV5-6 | TGTGCCAGCAGCGTCGGGACTAATCAGCCCCAGCATTTT | CASSVGTNQPQHF
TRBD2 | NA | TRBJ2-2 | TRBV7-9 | TGTGCCAGCAGCTTGGGGGGGACCACCGGGGAGCTGTTTTTT | CASSLGGTTGELFF
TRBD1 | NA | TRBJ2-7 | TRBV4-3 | TGCGCCAGCAGCCAAGGACAGGGCACCTACGAGCAGTACTTC | CASSQGQGTYEQYF
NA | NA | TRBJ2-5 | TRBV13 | TGTGCCAGCAGTCGTGGACAGGAGACCCAGTACTTC | CASSRGQETQYF
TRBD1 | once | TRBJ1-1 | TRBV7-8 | TGTGCCAGCACCAGGGGGCGAAACACTGAAGCTTTCTTT | CASTRGRNTEAFF
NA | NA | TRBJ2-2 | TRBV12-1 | TGTGCCAGCAGCTTTGGGGGGAGGTTGAACACCGGGGAGCTGTTTTTT | CASSFGGRLNTGELFF
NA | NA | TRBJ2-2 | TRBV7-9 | TGTGCCAGCAGCTTTAACACCGGGGAGCTGTTTTTT | CASSFNTGELFF
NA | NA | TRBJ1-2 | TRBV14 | TGTGCCAGCAGCCCAGAGTTGAGGGTAGAGAGACTCACCTTC | CASSPELRVERLTF
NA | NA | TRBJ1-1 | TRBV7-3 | TGTGCCAGCAGCCGAAAAAACTGGGACGGTGAAGCTTTCTTT | CASSRKNWDGEAFF
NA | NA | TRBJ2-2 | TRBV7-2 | TGTGCCAGCAGCTTAAAGGGTCCGCGGGACAACACCGGGGAGCTGTTTTTT | CASSLKGPRDNTGELFF
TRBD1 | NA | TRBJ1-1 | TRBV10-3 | TGTGCCATCAGTTCCGGACAGGGCAGGGATGAAGCTTTCTTT | CAISSGQGRDEAFF
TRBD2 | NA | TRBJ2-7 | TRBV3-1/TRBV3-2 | TGTGCCAGCAGCCCTAGCGGGAACGAGCAGTACTTC | CASSPSGNEQYF
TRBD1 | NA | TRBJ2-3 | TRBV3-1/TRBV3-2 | TGTGCCAGCAGCCCCGTCCCGGACAGGGCCACAGATACGCAGTATTTT | CASSPVPDRATDTQYF
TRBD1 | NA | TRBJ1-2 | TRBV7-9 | TGTGCCAGCAGCCCCGGACAGGGGGCCGATATTGATGGCTACACCTTC | CASSPGQGADIDGYTF
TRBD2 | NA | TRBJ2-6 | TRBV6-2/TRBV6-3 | TGTGCCAGCAGTTACGTGGGCGGGAGCCCTACTGGGGCCAACGTCCTGACTTTC | CASSYVGGSPTGANVLTF
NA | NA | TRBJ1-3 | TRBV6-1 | TGTGCCAGCAGTGAACATGGAGGGGGTGGAAACACCATATATTTT | CASSEHGGGGNTIYF
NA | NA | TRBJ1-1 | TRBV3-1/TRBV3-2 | TGTGCCAGCAGCCGGGAGGGAGGGGCTGTTGAAGCTTTCTTT | CASSREGGAVEAFF
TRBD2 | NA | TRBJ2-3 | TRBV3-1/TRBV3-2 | TGTGCCAGCAGCCCCCCACTAGCGCATACAGATACGCAGTATTTT | CASSPPLAHTDTQYF
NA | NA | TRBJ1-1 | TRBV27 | TGTGCCAGTCAGGCCATAATGAACACTGAAGCTTTCTTT | CASQAIMNTEAFF
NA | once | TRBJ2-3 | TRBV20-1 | TGCAGTGCTAGTGAGCGGTCCACTAGCACAGATACGCAGTATTTT | CSASERSTSTDTQYF
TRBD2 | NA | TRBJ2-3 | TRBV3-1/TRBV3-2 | TGTGCCAGCAGCCAAGAAGTTAGCGGGGGTCCCTCTTCGTCACGACCAGATACGCAGTATTTT | CASSQEVSGGPSSSRPDTQYF
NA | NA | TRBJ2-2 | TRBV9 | TGTGCCAGCAGCCCCAGGGGGAACACCGGGGAGCTGTTTTTT | CASSPRGNTGELFF
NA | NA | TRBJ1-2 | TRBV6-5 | TGTGCCAGCCGACCAGCGGGCAGGTCAGACTATGGCTACACCTTC | CASRPAGRSDYGYTF
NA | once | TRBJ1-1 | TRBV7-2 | TGTGCCAGCAGCTTAAGGGTAGGCATCTCCTCTGAAGCTTTCTTT | CASSLRVGISSEAFF
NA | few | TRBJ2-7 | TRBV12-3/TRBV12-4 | TGTGCCAGCAGGGGGTTCTACGAGCAGTACTTC | CASRGFYEQYF
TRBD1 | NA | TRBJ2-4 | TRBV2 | TGTGCCAGCAGTGAAGGTCCGGCAGGGGGCGGCCAAAACATTCAGTACTTC | CASSEGPAGGGQNIQYF
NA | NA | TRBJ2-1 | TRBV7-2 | TGTGCCAGCAGCTTAGTGGGCTCTTCCTACAATGAGCAGTTCTTC | CASSLVGSSYNEQFF
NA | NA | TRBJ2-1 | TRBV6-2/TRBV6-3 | TGTGCCAGCAGTTACTCGATACTAGAAAACAATGAGCAGTTCTTC | CASSYSILENNEQFF
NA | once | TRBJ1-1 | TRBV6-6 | TGTGCCAGCAGTTACTCGAAGGGTTTCGACACTGAAGCTTTCTTT | CASSYSKGFDTEAFF
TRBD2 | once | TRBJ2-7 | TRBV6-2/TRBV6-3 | TGTGCCAGCAGTTATACCAGCGGGAGGATGAGGGACGAGCAGTACTTC | CASSYTSGRMRDEQYF
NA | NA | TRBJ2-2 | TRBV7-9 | TGTGCCAGCATGTTGACGGGCACGAACACCGGGGAGCTGTTTTTT | CASMLTGTNTGELFF
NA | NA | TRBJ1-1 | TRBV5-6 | TGTGCCAGCAGCTTGGACAGGGAAGCTTTCTTT | CASSLDREAFF
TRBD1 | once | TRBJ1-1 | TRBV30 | TGTGCCACACACAGGGGCTTGGACACTGAAGCTTTCTTT | CATHRGLDTEAFF
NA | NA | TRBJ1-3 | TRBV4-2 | TGTGCCAGCAGCCAAGAAGTTAGGCCAGGGAGGCCTGGAAACACCATATATTTT | CASSQEVRPGRPGNTIYF
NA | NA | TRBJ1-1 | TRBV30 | TGTGCCTGGAGTCAGTCTTATGTGGGGGTCAACACTGAAGCTTTCTTT | CAWSQSYVGVNTEAFF
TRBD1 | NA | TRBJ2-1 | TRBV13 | TGTGCCAGCAGCCCTGGGACAGGGGACTACAATGAGCAGTTCTTC | CASSPGTGDYNEQFF
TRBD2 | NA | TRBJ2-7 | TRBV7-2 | TGTGCCAGCAGCTTATCCCATTTTAGTCTAGCGGGAGTTGGCTACGAGCAGTACTTC | CASSLSHFSLAGVGYEQYF
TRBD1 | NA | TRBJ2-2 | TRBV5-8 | TGTGCCAGCAGCCAGGACAGGGGGAGGACCGGGGAGCTGTTTTTT | CASSQDRGRTGELFF
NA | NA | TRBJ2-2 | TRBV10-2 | TGCGCCAGCAGTCTCGGTAGCCCCACCGGGGAGCTGTTTTTT | CASSLGSPTGELFF
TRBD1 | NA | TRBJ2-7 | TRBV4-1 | TGCGCCAGCAGCCAAGTCGAGCAGGGGGCGATTTACGAGCAGTACTTC | CASSQVEQGAIYEQYF
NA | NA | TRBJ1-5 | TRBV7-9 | TGTGCCAGCAGCTTAGCAGGGGAGGGTAGGCCCCAGCATTTT | CASSLAGEGRPQHF
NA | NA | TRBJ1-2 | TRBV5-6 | TGTGCCAGCAGCTTGACGGCAAACTATGGCTACACCTTC | CASSLTANYGYTF
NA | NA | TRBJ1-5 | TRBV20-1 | TGCAGTGCGAATCAGCCCCAGCATTTT | CSANQPQHF
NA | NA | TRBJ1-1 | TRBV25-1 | TGTGCCAGCAGTGAAAGGGGGACTGAAGCTTTCTTT | CASSERGTEAFF
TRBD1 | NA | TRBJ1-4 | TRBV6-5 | TGTGCCAGCAGTCCTACAGGGGGCCAACGTGAAAAACTGTTTTTT | CASSPTGGQREKLFF
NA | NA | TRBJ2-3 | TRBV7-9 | TGTGCCAGCAGCTTTGGGGGAAAGGATACGCAGTATTTT | CASSFGGKDTQYF
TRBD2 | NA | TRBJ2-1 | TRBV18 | TGTGCCAGCTCGGGACTAGCGGGGTACAATGAGCAGTTCTTC | CASSGLAGYNEQFF
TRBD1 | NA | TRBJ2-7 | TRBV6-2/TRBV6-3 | TGTGCCAGCAGTTACTCGTTAACGTTCGGAGACGGACAGGGGTCCGAAGAGCAGTACTTC | CASSYSLTFGDGQGSEEQYF